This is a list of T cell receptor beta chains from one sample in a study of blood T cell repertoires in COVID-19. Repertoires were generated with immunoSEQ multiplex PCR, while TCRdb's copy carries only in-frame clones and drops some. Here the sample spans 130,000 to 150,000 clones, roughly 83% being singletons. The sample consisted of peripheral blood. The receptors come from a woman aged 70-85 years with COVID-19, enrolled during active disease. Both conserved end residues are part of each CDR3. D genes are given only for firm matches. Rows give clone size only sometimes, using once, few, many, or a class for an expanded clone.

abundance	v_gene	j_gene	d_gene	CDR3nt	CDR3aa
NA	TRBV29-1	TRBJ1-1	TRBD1	TGCAGCGCTGGACAGGGTGGGGCTGGCACTGAAGCTTTCTTT	CSAGQGGAGTEAFF
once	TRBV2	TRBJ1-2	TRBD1	TGTGCCAGCAGTGTGGGGACAGGGACTAACTATGGCTACACCTTC	CASSVGTGTNYGYTF
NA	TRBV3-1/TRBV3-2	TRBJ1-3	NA	TGTGCCAGCAGCCCAGACACGGTAGGGGTCTCTGGAAACACCATATATTTT	CASSPDTVGVSGNTIYF
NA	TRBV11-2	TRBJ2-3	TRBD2	TGTGCCAGCAGCTACGGACTAGCGGGGGGGAGCACAGATACGCAGTATTTT	CASSYGLAGGSTDTQYF
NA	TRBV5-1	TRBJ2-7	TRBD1	TGCGCCAGCAGGGCCGGGACAGGGGCCTACGAGCAGTACTTC	CASRAGTGAYEQYF
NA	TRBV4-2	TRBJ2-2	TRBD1	TGTGCCAGCAGCCAAGTGGCGACAGGGGGATACACCGGGGAGCTGTTTTTT	CASSQVATGGYTGELFF
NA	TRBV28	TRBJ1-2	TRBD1	TGTGCCAGCAGGGGCAGGGGGCGCATGTATGGCTACACCTTC	CASRGRGRMYGYTF
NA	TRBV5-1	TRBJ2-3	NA	TGCGCCAGCAGCTTGCAGGGTTCAGGAGATACGCAGTATTTT	CASSLQGSGDTQYF
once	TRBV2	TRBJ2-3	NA	TGTGCCAGCAGTGAAGGTCTCACAGATACGCAGTATTTT	CASSEGLTDTQYF
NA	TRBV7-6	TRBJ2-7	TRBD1	TGTGCCAGCAGCTTAGTAAAGGGACAGGGGGCTGGGGAGCAGTACTTC	CASSLVKGQGAGEQYF
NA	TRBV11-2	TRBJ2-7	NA	TGTGCCAGCAGCTTAGAGGGGGGGGCCGCCCACGAGCAGTACTTC	CASSLEGGAAHEQYF
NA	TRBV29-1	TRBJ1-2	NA	TGCAGCGTCGGAGCAGAGAACTATGGCTACACCTTC	CSVGAENYGYTF
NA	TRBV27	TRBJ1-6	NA	TGTGCCAGCACCGTAAGCGCTTATTCACCCCTCCACTTT	CASTVSAYSPLHF
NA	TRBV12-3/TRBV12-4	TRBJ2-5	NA	TGTGCCAGCAGTTCCCGTCCGGAGACCCAGTACTTC	CASSSRPETQYF
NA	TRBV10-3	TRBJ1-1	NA	TGTGCCTCCGGGGGGGCGCAGGACACTGAAGCTTTCTTT	CASGGAQDTEAFF
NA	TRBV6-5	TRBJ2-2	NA	TGTGCCAGCCCGGTATACACCGGGGAGCTGTTTTTT	CASPVYTGELFF
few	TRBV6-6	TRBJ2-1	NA	TGTGCCAGCTACGCGGGGAGGAATGAGCAGTTCTTC	CASYAGRNEQFF
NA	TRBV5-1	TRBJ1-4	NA	TGCGCCAGCAGCTTACCCCGCGGGGGAACTAATGAAAAACTGTTTTTT	CASSLPRGGTNEKLFF
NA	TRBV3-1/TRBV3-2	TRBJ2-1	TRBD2	TGTGCCAGCAGCCAAGCCCGGGGGGTAAATGAGCAGTTCTTC	CASSQARGVNEQFF
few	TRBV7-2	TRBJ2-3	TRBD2	TGTGCCAGCAGGTTAGCGGGGGGGAGCACAGATACGCAGTATTTT	CASRLAGGSTDTQYF
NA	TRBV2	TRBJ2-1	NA	TGTGCCGGCGCGGGCGGGCTGATCGATGAGCAGTTCTTC	CAGAGGLIDEQFF
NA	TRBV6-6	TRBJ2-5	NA	TGTGCCAGCAGTTACGACAGGTTAGGGCAAGAGACCCAGTACTTC	CASSYDRLGQETQYF
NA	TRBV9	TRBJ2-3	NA	TGTGCCAGCAGCGGACCCCACCGGGGGGCCCTAGATACGCAGTATTTT	CASSGPHRGALDTQYF
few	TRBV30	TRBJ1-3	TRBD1	TGTGCCTGGTTGTTGGGGACAGGGCTGGGAAACACCATATATTTT	CAWLLGTGLGNTIYF
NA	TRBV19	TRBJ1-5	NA	TGTGCCAGTAGTATCTACAAGGACAGATACAATCAGCCCCAGCATTTT	CASSIYKDRYNQPQHF
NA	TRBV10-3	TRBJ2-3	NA	TGTGCCATCCAGAACCGAGATACGCAGTATTTT	CAIQNRDTQYF
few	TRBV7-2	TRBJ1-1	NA	TGTGCCAGCAGCTTCATCCGAGAGACAGGCCTAGGCGAAGCTTTCTTT	CASSFIRETGLGEAFF
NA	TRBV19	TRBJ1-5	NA	TGTGCCAGTAGCGACCAGGGATGGTGGGATCAGCCCCAGCATTTT	CASSDQGWWDQPQHF
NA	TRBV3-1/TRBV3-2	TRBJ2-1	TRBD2	TGTGCCAGCAGCCAAGCGGGACTAGCATCCCATGAGCAGTTCTTC	CASSQAGLASHEQFF
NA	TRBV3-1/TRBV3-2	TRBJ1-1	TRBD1	TGTGCCAGCAGCATCCGGACAGGGACGGCCACTGAAGCTTTCTTT	CASSIRTGTATEAFF
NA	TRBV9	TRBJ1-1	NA	TGTGCCAGCAGCGTAGATCCGACAACGAACACTGAAGCTTTCTTT	CASSVDPTTNTEAFF
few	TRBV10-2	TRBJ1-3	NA	TGCGCCAGCGCCATCTCGGGGGTCGGAAACACCATATATTTT	CASAISGVGNTIYF
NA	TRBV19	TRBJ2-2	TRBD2	TGTGCCAGTAGTGCCCCCCTAGCGGGGGGGCCCGGGGAGCTGTTTTTT	CASSAPLAGGPGELFF
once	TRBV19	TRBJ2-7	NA	TGTGCCAGTAGTACGGGAATCCGTAACTACGAGCAGTACTTC	CASSTGIRNYEQYF
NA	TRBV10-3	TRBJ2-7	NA	TGTGCCATCAAACTGGAGGAGAGCTCCTACGAGCAGTACTTC	CAIKLEESSYEQYF
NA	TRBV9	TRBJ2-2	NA	TGTGCCAGCAGCGTAGAGGGGGGGCCTAACACCGGGGAGCTGTTTTTT	CASSVEGGPNTGELFF
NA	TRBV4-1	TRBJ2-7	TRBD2	TGCGCCAGCAGCCAAGAGCCCGGGACTAGCGGGGGCTACGAGCAGTACTTC	CASSQEPGTSGGYEQYF
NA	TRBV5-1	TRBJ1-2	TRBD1	TGCGCCAGCAGCCCTACCCGGGACAGGGGGGATGGCTACACCTTC	CASSPTRDRGDGYTF
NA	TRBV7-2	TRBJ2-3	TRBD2	TGTGCCAGCAGCTTAACGGAGCGGGGGGCCGGCACAGATACGCAGTATTTT	CASSLTERGAGTDTQYF
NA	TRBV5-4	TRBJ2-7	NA	TGTGCCAGCAGCTTGGACTGGCAGGGGAACTACGAGCAGTACTTC	CASSLDWQGNYEQYF
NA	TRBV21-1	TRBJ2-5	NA	TGTGCCAGCAGCAAACCCCCTGCAGGGGGCGGAAAAAATTGGGAGACCCAGTACTTC	CASSKPPAGGGKNWETQYF
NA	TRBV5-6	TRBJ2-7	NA	TGTGCCAGCAGCTTCATACAATCCTACGAGCAGTACTTC	CASSFIQSYEQYF
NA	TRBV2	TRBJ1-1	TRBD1	TGTGCCAGCAGCCTCGACGGACAGGGCGGTGTTGAAGCTTTCTTT	CASSLDGQGGVEAFF
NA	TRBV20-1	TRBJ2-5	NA	TGCAGTGCCGACATCCAAGAGACCCAGTACTTC	CSADIQETQYF
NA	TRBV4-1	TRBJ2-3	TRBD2	TGCGCCAGCAGCCAAGCGGGGCTAGCGGGAAAGTATTCTAGCACAGATACGCAGTATTTT	CASSQAGLAGKYSSTDTQYF
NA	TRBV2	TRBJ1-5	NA	TGTGCCAGCCGACTAGGGGCGAGTCCCCATCAGCCCCAGCATTTT	CASRLGASPHQPQHF
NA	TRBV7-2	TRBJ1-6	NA	TGTGCCAGCAGTCGAGATTCACCCCTCCACTTT	CASSRDSPLHF
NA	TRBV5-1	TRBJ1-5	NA	TGCGCCAGCAGCCAAGATGGGGGCCAGCCCCAGCATTTT	CASSQDGGQPQHF
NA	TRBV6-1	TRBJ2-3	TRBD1	TGTGCCAGCAGTGAGGTGGCAGGGGGTGGTACGCAGTATTTT	CASSEVAGGGTQYF
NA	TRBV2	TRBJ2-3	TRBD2	TGTGCCAGCAGTGACCGGGGGGGCACAGATACGCAGTATTTT	CASSDRGGTDTQYF
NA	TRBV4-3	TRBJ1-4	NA	TGCGCCAGCAGCCAAGACGGGAACAGGCGGGGTGAAAAACTGTTTTTT	CASSQDGNRRGEKLFF
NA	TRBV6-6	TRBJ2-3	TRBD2	TGTGCCAGCAGACCCAGCGGGGGCCGCACAGATACGCAGTATTTT	CASRPSGGRTDTQYF
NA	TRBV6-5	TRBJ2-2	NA	TGTGCCAGCATCCCGGACAGGAACACCGGGGAGCTGTTTTTT	CASIPDRNTGELFF
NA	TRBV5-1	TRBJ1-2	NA	TGCGCCAGCAGCCGGGTGGGGGCTGACTATGGCTACACCTTC	CASSRVGADYGYTF
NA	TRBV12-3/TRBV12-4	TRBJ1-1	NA	TGTGCCAGCAGACTAACAGGGTCGCCTGAAGCTTTCTTT	CASRLTGSPEAFF